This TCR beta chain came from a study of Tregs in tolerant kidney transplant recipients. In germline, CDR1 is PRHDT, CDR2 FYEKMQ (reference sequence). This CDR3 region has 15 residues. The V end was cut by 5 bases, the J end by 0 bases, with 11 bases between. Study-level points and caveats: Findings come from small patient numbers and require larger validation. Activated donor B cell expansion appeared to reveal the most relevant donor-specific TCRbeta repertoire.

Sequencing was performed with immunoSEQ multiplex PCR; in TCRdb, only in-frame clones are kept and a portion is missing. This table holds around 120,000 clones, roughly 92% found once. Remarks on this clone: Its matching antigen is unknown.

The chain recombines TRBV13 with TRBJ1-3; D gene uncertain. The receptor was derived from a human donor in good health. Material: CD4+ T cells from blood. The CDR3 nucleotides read TGTGCCAGCAGCCTCGGACGGAACTCTGGAAACACCATATATTTT. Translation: CASSLGRNSGNTIYF.